This TCR beta chain was profiled in a study of T cell changes during pregnancy in multiple sclerosis. The CDR3 covers 17 residues. The germline V and J ends were trimmed by 2 bases and 2 bases, with 19 bases remaining between them. Looked up from germline, CDR1 is LGHNA and CDR2 is YNFKEQ. Data came from immunoSEQ multiplex PCR; TCRdb stores just in-frame clones and leaves some out. The table records about 46,000 clones, about 91% of them present only once. This specimen was CD8+ T cells from peripheral blood mononuclear cells, taken after pregnancy. The receptor was derived from a female donor with multiple sclerosis, enrolled in a pregnancy study. This sequence joins TRBV4-2 and TRBJ2-7; D is possibly TRBD2 (7 bases). CDR3 sequence: CASSQPPGERGAYEQYF. Written as DNA, the CDR3 is TGTGCCAGCAGCCAACCCCCAGGGGAGCGGGGCGCCTACGAGCAGTACTTC.